A single sample gave rise to the 9 T cell receptor beta chains below, sequenced in a study of a mutant IDH1 vaccine in newly diagnosed glioma (dated by TCRdb to the early 2020s). These receptors' antigens are unknown. Receptor amplification or capture employed the immunoSEQ multiplex PCR assay. TCRdb provides this immuneACCESS table in a form limited to in-frame rearrangements. Some clones are lacking; in checked studies, under half of them reflect an unresolved V gene, and why the rest are absent is not known. In this sample the table shows approximately 38,000 clones, roughly 88% of which occur a single time. The top ten clonotypes cover approximately 1.5% of the sample. The sample's time point, from its label and the paper: week 5, during vaccination. Each vaccine dose was 300 ug of a 20-mer mutant IDH1 peptide in Montanide, given subcutaneously with topical imiquimod. The sample was PBMCs, taken from a glioma patient whose treatment included an IDH1 peptide vaccine. The receptors shown here come from a man aged 35 to 55 with glioma.

A word on this clone: The junction shows a germline mismatch at one end, possibly a read error. The chain couples TRBV7-9 to TRBJ2-1; 12 nucleotides agree with TRBD2. This CDR3 contains 15 residues. CDR1 is SEHNR, CDR2 FQNEAQ, per germline (reference sequence). CDR3: CASNPGLAGHNGQFF. The CDR3 DNA is TGTGCCAGCAATCCCGGACTAGCGGGACACAATGGGCAGTTCTTC.

This chain connects TRBV6-1 to TRBJ2-2; 8 bases fit TRBD1. V lost 0 bases and J lost 5; bases outside the gene matches: 17. CDR3 size: 20 residues. Germline lookup yields CDR1 MNHNS and CDR2 SASEGT. CDR3 protein: CASSEASYNRTGHSTGELFF. CDR3 DNA: TGTGCCAGCAGTGAAGCCTCCTATAACAGGACAGGGCATAGTACCGGGGAGCTGTTTTTT.

This clone was observed a handful of times. CDR3 region: CASSLRTRRGDEQFF. CDR3 DNA sequence: TGTGCCAGCAGCTTACGAACCCGCAGGGGGGATGAGCAGTTCTTC. V and J are TRBV5-6 and TRBJ2-1, with D possibly matching TRBD1 (7 bases). The CDR3 length is 15 residues. Germline values: CDR1 SGHDT, CDR2 YYEEEE. V shed 2 bases and J shed 8 bases, with 17 bases lying between them.

V is TRBV10-3 and J is TRBJ2-1; 10 bases map to TRBD2. The CDR3 has 19 amino acids. V lost 2 bases, J lost 5 bases, and 15 bases stayed unmatched. Germline values: CDR1 ENHRY, CDR2 SYGVKD. The CDR3 sequence: CAISEKGTDLAGVDNEQFF. CDR3 DNA sequence: TGTGCCATCAGTGAGAAAGGGACCGACCTAGCGGGAGTTGACAATGAGCAGTTCTTC.

This chain joins TRBV7-9 and TRBJ2-1; D uncertain. The CDR3 extends over 13 amino acids. Germline V gene lookup returns CDR1 SEHNR and CDR2 FQNEAQ (reference sequence). Here the CDR3 reads CADRRSSYNEQFF. The CDR3 bases are TGTGCAGACCGGCGGAGCTCCTACAATGAGCAGTTCTTC.

CDR3: CASSLPYGTANTEAFF. The CDR3, as DNA: TGTGCCAGCAGCCTCCCTTACGGGACAGCAAACACTGAAGCTTTCTTT. The V call is TRBV14, the J call TRBJ1-1; TRBD1 aligns across 7 bases. This CDR3 region has 16 residues. V trimming: 4 bases; J trimming: 2 bases; junction bases outside the gene matches: 10. CDR1 is SGHDN, CDR2 FVKESK, per germline.

This sequence joins TRBV6-1 and TRBJ2-2, with 7 bases that match TRBD1. Germline loops: CDR1 MNHNS, CDR2 SASEGT. The CDR3 has 13 amino acids. Trimming at V came to 6 bases and at J to 7 bases, leaving 5 bases not matched to a gene. The CDR3 sequence is CASSQDRDGELFF. The CDR3 DNA follows: TGTGCCAGCAGCCAAGACAGGGACGGGGAGCTGTTTTTT.

V usage is TRBV19 and J usage is TRBJ2-7, with D unclear. Germline loops: CDR1 LNHDA, CDR2 SQIVND (reference sequence). The CDR3 loop spans 13 amino acids. V dropped 6 bases and J dropped 3 bases, with 12 bases sitting between them. The CDR3 DNA reads as TGTGCCAGTAGCTCGCAGCTGGGCTACGAGCAGTACTTC. As protein: CASSSQLGYEQYF.

In nucleotides, the CDR3 is TGTGCCAGCAGCCTCCGACGGGGCCCTGCGGGCACTGAAGCTTTCTTT. Translation: CASSLRRGPAGTEAFF. This chain uses TRBV7-2 with TRBJ1-1, with a possible D match to TRBD1 (5 bases). CDR3 size: 16 residues. Germline V gives CDR1 SGHTA, CDR2 FQGNSA. With 5 bases removed from V and 4 bases from J, the gap between germline ends came to 20 bases.